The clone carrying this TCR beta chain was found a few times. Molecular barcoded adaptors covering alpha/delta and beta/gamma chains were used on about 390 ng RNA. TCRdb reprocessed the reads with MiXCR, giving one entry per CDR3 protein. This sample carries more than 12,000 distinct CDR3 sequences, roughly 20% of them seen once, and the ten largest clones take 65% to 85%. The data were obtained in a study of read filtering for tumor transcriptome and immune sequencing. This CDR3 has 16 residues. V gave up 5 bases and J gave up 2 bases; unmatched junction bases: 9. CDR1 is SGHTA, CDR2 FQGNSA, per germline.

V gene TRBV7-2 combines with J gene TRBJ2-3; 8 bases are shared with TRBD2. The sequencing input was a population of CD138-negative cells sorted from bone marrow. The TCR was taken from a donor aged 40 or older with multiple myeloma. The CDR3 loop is CASSPRRRGATDTQYF. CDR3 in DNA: TGTGCCAGCAGCCCCCGACGGCGGGGGGCCACAGATACGCAGTATTTT.